The next 29 T cell receptor beta chains were all read from a single sample in a study of shared clonotypes between healthy human individuals. Sequencing was performed with immunoSEQ multiplex PCR; in TCRdb, only in-frame clones are kept and a portion is missing. The profile shows 2 million to 3 million clones, 90% to 95% of them singletons. The sample comprised naive CD4+ T cells from PBMCs. Subset noted: CD45RA+ positively selected. These receptors all come from a man younger than 35 in good health. Some clones in this sample may be carry-over from other donors' samples.

The chain recombines TRBV28 with TRBJ1-2; D ambiguous. Per germline, CDR1 MDHEN and CDR2 SYDVKM. CDR3 size: 14 residues. Between the trimmed V and J ends, which lost 2 bases and 7 bases, there was a span of 14 bases. The CDR3 is CASSLGLGRTGYTF. DNA of the CDR3: TGTGCCAGCAGTTTAGGACTGGGGAGGACTGGCTACACCTTC.

This clone has just one count. The sample contains more than one DNA sequence encoding this CDR3. The gene calls are TRBV5-1 and TRBJ2-3, with TRBD2 matching 7 bases. The CDR3 contains 16 residues. Germline V gene lookup returns CDR1 SGHRS and CDR2 YFSETQ. V shed 0 bases, J shed 2 bases, and the junction held 6 bases outside the gene matches. CDR3 bases: TGCGCCAGCAGCTTGGGGCTAGCGGACTCCACAGATACGCAGTATTTT. Translated: CASSLGLADSTDTQYF.

The genes are TRBV2 and TRBJ1-2; TRBD1 might be the D (5 bases). The CDR3 covers 11 residues. Between the trimmed V and J ends, which lost 7 bases and 4 bases, there was a span of 7 bases. The V gene's germline CDR1 is SNHLY and CDR2 FYNNEI. The CDR3 DNA follows: TGTGCCAGCACAGGGTTCTATGGCTACACCTTC. It specifies CASTGFYGYTF.

The CDR3 bases are TGTGCCACCAGCGAGACTAGCGGGATGAGAACGAACAATGAGCAGTTCTTC. Amino acids: CATSETSGMRTNNEQFF. The chain carries TRBV15 and TRBJ2-1; 11 positions agree with TRBD2. The CDR3 totals 17 residues. The V gene's germline CDR1 is LNHNV and CDR2 YYDKDF (reference sequence). The V segment lost 5 bases and the J segment 5 bases; nucleotides outside the gene matches: 11.

The chain couples TRBV7-2 to TRBJ1-2; no definite D call. V dropped 7 bases and J dropped 4 bases, with 19 bases sitting between them. Per the germline V gene, CDR1 is SGHTA and CDR2 is FQGNSA. This CDR3 is built from 15 residues. The CDR3 is CASTYRGGLGYGYTF. The CDR3 DNA is TGTGCCAGCACCTATAGAGGAGGGTTAGGCTATGGCTACACCTTC.

V and J are TRBV6-6 and TRBJ1-5; 7 bases are a match to TRBD1. CDR1 MNHNY and CDR2 SVGAGI come from the germline V gene (reference sequence). V trimming: 5 bases; J trimming: 4 bases; junction bases outside the gene matches: 8. The CDR3 covers 15 residues. This CDR3 reads CASSRDRVMNQPQHF. DNA for the CDR3: TGTGCCAGCAGTCGAGACAGGGTGATGAATCAGCCCCAGCATTTT.

The chain has TRBV2 and TRBJ1-1; the D is unclear. The germline gives CDR1 SNHLY, CDR2 FYNNEI. V was pared by 6 bases and J by 7 bases, with 15 bases between. This CDR3 is 13 amino acids long. The CDR3 DNA sequence: TGTGCCAGCAGCGCTTCAGTGGGTGGTGAAGCTTTCTTT. It specifies CASSASVGGEAFF.

The chain is built from TRBV7-6 and TRBJ2-1; 9 bases agree with TRBD2. After removal of 5 bases from V and 1 base from J, the junction contained 6 bases not matched to a gene. Germline assignment: CDR1 SGHVS and CDR2 FNYEAQ. This CDR3 has 16 amino acids. The CDR3 reads CASSPLAGTSYNEQFF. The CDR3, as DNA: TGTGCCAGCAGCCCGCTAGCGGGAACTTCCTACAATGAGCAGTTCTTC.

This chain uses TRBV28 with TRBJ1-5; D is ambiguous. The CDR3 runs to 14 residues. V lost 1 base to trimming and J lost 5 bases, with 9 bases between them. CDR1 is MDHEN and CDR2 is SYDVKM in the germline V gene. CDR3 nucleotides: TGTGCCAGCAGTTTATTAGGCCCCGATCAGCCCCAGCATTTT. This encodes CASSLLGPDQPQHF.

This chain links TRBV11-3 with TRBJ2-3; D may be TRBD1 (5 bases). Germline V gene sequence: CDR1 SGHNT, CDR2 YENEEA. CDR3 size: 15 residues. V lost 1 base to trimming and J lost 0 bases, with 8 bases between them. The CDR3 sequence: CASSLGQISTDTQYF. CDR3 bases: TGTGCCAGCAGCTTAGGACAGATCAGCACAGATACGCAGTATTTT.

The rearrangement joins TRBV2 to TRBJ1-2, with a weak D call TRBD1 (6 bases). The germline gives CDR1 SNHLY, CDR2 FYNNEI. The CDR3 has 15 residues. Trimming pared 6 bases from V and 4 bases from J, leaving 18 bases between. This chain's CDR3 is CASSQTGSVSYGYTF. Written as DNA, the CDR3 is TGTGCCAGCAGCCAGACAGGATCTGTTAGCTATGGCTACACCTTC.

The V and J genes are TRBV5-1 and TRBJ1-1; TRBD1 matches at 7 bases. CDR3 length: 14 residues. Germline CDR1 SGHRS, CDR2 YFSETQ. V was pared by 4 bases and J by 4 bases, with 7 bases of the junction left unmatched. CDR3 sequence: CASSPTQGGTEAFF. In nucleotides, the CDR3 is TGCGCCAGCAGCCCCACCCAGGGGGGCACTGAAGCTTTCTTT.

The chain is built from TRBV5-6 and TRBJ2-7; D perhaps matches TRBD2 (5 bases). Germline assignment: CDR1 SGHDT and CDR2 YYEEEE. The CDR3 covers 14 residues. The V end was cut by 1 base, the J end by 7 bases, with 15 bases between. The CDR3 coding sequence is TGTGCCAGCAGCTTGTACAGCACTTCGGGGGAGCAGTACTTC. Translating gives CASSLYSTSGEQYF. The full variable domain, in which reference TRBV5-6 and TRBJ2-7 provide the parts outside the CDR3, is DAGVTQSPTHLIKTRGQQVTLRCSPKSGHDTVSWYQQALGQGPQFIFQYYEEEERQRGNFPDRFSGHQFPNYSSELNVNALLLGDSALYLCASSLYSTSGEQYFGPGTRLTVT.

In the case of this clone: At the DNA level, this CDR3 is encoded by other sequences in the same sample as well. CDR3 nucleotide sequence: TGCGCCAGCAGCTTGGATGGTACAGGGGGCTATGGCTACACCTTC. Translating gives CASSLDGTGGYGYTF. The rearrangement uses TRBV5-1 and TRBJ1-2; 8 nucleotides line up with TRBD1. The V and J ends lost 0 bases and 4 bases, in that order; junction bases with no gene match: 5. Germline V gene sequence: CDR1 SGHRS, CDR2 YFSETQ. The CDR3 contains 15 residues.

This clone was recorded once. The same CDR3 is also encoded by other DNA sequences in this sample. V is TRBV28 and J is TRBJ1-2; D call uncertain. Per germline, CDR1 MDHEN and CDR2 SYDVKM. The ends were cut back, 5 bases at V and 5 bases at J, with 6 bases in the middle. The CDR3 runs to 11 residues. The CDR3 nucleotides read TGTGCCAGCAGTAAGGATTATGGCTACACCTTC. Its translation: CASSKDYGYTF.

The gene calls are TRBV6-1 and TRBJ1-4; D is ambiguous. Looked up from germline, CDR1 is MNHNS and CDR2 is SASEGT. CDR3 length equals 15 residues. V dropped 2 bases and J dropped 2 bases, with 9 bases sitting between them. The CDR3 bases are TGTGCCAGCAGTGAAACCAGCCTTACTAATGAAAAACTGTTTTTT. Residues: CASSETSLTNEKLFF.

The CDR3 nucleotides read TGTGCCAGTAATAATCGAGGGGGACAGGGGTACAATGAGCAGTTCTTC. Residues: CASNNRGGQGYNEQFF. The V call is TRBV19, the J call TRBJ2-1; 10 bases line up with TRBD1. The CDR3 loop spans 16 amino acids. The V gene end was trimmed by 7 bases and the J gene end by 4 bases; junction bases not matched to a gene: 10. Per the germline V gene, CDR1 is LNHDA and CDR2 is SQIVND (reference sequence).

The rearrangement joins TRBV28 to TRBJ2-5; possible D gene TRBD1, 6 bases. V was cut by 8 bases and J by 5 bases, with 18 bases left in between. The CDR3 totals 14 residues. From germline, CDR1 is MDHEN and CDR2 SYDVKM. CDR3 in amino acids: CASGWPQGRETQYF. DNA of the CDR3: TGTGCCAGCGGCTGGCCACAGGGCCGCGAGACCCAGTACTTC.

In the case of this clone: Different DNA sequences within this sample yield the same CDR3. The chain employs TRBV6-6 and TRBJ2-7, with a tentative D call TRBD2 (5 bases). The V gene's germline CDR1 is MNHNY and CDR2 SVGAGI (reference sequence). This CDR3 spans 14 amino acids. The V and J ends lost 0 bases and 6 bases respectively, with 12 bases between them. In DNA, the CDR3 is TGTGCCAGCAGTTACTCTTCCAGTCGGGGCGAGCAGTACTTC. This encodes CASSYSSSRGEQYF.

This chain connects TRBV2 to TRBJ2-7, with TRBD1 identical over 9 bases. Trimming cost V 7 bases and J 6 bases; bases outside gene matches: 16. Germline V CDR1 and CDR2: SNHLY, FYNNEI. CDR3 length: 16 amino acids. CDR3 sequence: CASTPSLGQGIAEQYF. The CDR3 DNA is TGTGCCAGCACCCCTTCATTGGGACAGGGAATCGCCGAGCAGTACTTC.

V usage is TRBV6-5 and J usage is TRBJ2-5, with D perhaps matching TRBD1 or TRBD2 (5 bases each). Trimming cost V 0 bases and J 5 bases, with 10 bases left between them. The CDR3 runs to 14 residues. Per the germline V gene, CDR1 is MNHEY and CDR2 is SVGAGI. The CDR3 reads CASSYSMRGETQYF. The CDR3 DNA reads TGTGCCAGCAGTTACTCGATGAGGGGTGAGACCCAGTACTTC.

The chain joins TRBV18 to TRBJ2-7; no firm D call. V was clipped by 5 bases and J by 6 bases, with 14 bases between them. This CDR3 region has 13 residues. Looked up from germline, CDR1 is KGHSH and CDR2 is LQKENI. CDR3 DNA sequence: TGTGCCAGCTCAGTCGGTCAGCGAAGCGAGCAGTACTTC. It specifies CASSVGQRSEQYF.

This chain joins TRBV6-5 and TRBJ1-5, with 7 bases identical to TRBD1. Germline CDR1 and CDR2: MNHEY and SVGAGI. CDR3 length equals 14 residues. Trimming removed 6 bases from V and 6 bases from J; junction bases left unmatched: 8. CDR3 sequence reads: CASSLRQGSQPQHF. The CDR3 DNA follows: TGTGCCAGCAGCCTCCGACAGGGTAGTCAGCCCCAGCATTTT.

This chain links TRBV9 with TRBJ2-1; 9 nucleotides line up with TRBD1. The CDR3 is 19 residues long. Germline CDR1 SGDLS, CDR2 YYNGEE. The trim removed 4 bases at V and 0 bases at J, leaving 14 bases unmatched. CDR3 nucleotides: TGTGCCAGCAGCCCCCGTAAACAGGGGGCAAGCATCTCCTACAATGAGCAGTTCTTC. Amino acid sequence: CASSPRKQGASISYNEQFF.

The chain uses TRBV29-1 and TRBJ2-7; TRBD2 matches 9 bases. J lost 3 bases, V lost 4 bases, and 16 bases had no gene match. This CDR3 has 17 amino acids. The germline V gene has CDR1 SQVTM and CDR2 ANQGSEA. CDR3 protein: CSVGVLGGGRANYEQYF. The CDR3 DNA reads as TGCAGCGTTGGGGTTTTGGGCGGCGGGAGGGCCAACTACGAGCAGTACTTC.

Remarks on this clone: Other DNA sequences in the same sample also yield this CDR3. J is TRBJ1-6 and V is TRBV5-4, with TRBD1 identical over 9 bases. V was clipped by 4 bases and J by 6 bases; unmatched bases: 2. CDR1 and CDR2 from the germline V gene are SGHNT and YYREEE (reference sequence). This CDR3 has 14 residues. CDR3 residues: CASSLDRGNSPLHF. The CDR3 bases are TGTGCCAGCAGCCTGGACAGGGGTAATTCACCCCTCCACTTT.

The chain joins TRBV6-6 to TRBJ2-5; D is undetermined. Trimming stripped 5 bases from V and 7 bases from J, with 20 bases between. The germline CDR1 and CDR2 sequences are MNHNY and SVGAGI (reference sequence). CDR3 length: 15 residues. The CDR3, as DNA: TGTGCCAGCAGTACAAGGGCCAAATCCCCGAGGACCCAGTACTTC. As protein: CASSTRAKSPRTQYF.

V and J are TRBV5-1 and TRBJ2-3, with D perhaps matching TRBD2 (5 bases). V was pared by 1 base and J by 4 bases, with 10 bases between. Germline values: CDR1 SGHRS, CDR2 YFSETQ. This CDR3 spans 14 amino acids. CDR3 nucleotides: TGCGCCAGCAGCTTGCTGGTGGGAGCAGATACGCAGTATTTT. Its translation: CASSLLVGADTQYF.

This chain links TRBV9 with TRBJ2-2; D is possibly TRBD2 (5 bases). The V gene's germline CDR1 is SGDLS and CDR2 YYNGEE. The ends were cut back, 0 bases at V and 5 bases at J, with 11 bases in the middle. The length of the CDR3 is 15 residues. CDR3 sequence: CASSVVGEKTGELFF. CDR3 coding DNA: TGTGCCAGCAGCGTAGTGGGAGAAAAAACCGGGGAGCTGTTTTTT.